This entry features one T cell receptor (beta chain) sequence. This entry is derived from a study of blood T cells in healthy people across ages. Primed by a sample-barcoded 5' primer and a J-beta primer mix, a second PCR proceeded for 7 to 11 cycles. Each CDR3 protein is one row after TCRdb ran MiXCR on the 5' RACE reads. The sample contains roughly 800,000 distinct CDR3 sequences, approximately 25% of which appear only once. The CDR3 covers 13 residues. V shed 1 base and J shed 2 bases, with 5 bases lying between them. CDR1 and CDR2 from the germline V gene are SGHTA and FQGTGA. These data were likewise used in another study, on T cells of mothers and their children.

The TCR comes from a boy between 10 and 17 years old in good health. The sequenced sample was blood. The chain recombines TRBV7-3 with TRBJ1-1, with D unresolved. As DNA, the CDR3 is TGTGCCAGCAGCTTAAGGAGCAACACTGAAGCTTTCTTT. The encoded protein is CASSLRSNTEAFF.